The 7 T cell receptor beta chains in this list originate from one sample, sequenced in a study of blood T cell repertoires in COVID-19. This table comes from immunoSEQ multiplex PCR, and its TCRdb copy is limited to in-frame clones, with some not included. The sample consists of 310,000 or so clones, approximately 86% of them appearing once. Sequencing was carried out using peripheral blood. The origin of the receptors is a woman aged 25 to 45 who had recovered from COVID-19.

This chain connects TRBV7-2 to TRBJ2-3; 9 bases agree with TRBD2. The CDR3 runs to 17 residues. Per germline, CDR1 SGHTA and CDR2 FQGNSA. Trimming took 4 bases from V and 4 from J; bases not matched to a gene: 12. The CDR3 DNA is TGTGCCAGCAGCTCCGTTAGCGGGGGCCGTCCCCCAGATACGCAGTATTTT. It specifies CASSSVSGGRPPDTQYF.

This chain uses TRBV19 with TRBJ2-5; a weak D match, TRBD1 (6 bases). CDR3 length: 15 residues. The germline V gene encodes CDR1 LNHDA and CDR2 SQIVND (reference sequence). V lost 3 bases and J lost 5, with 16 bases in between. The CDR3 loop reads CASSMLQGRQETQYF. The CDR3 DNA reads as TGTGCCAGTAGTATGTTACAGGGTAGGCAGGAGACCCAGTACTTC. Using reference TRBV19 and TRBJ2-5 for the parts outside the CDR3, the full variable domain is DGGITQSPKYLFRKEGQNVTLSCEQNLNHDAMYWYRQDPGQGLRLIYYSQIVNDFQKGDIAEGYSVSREKKESFPLTVTSAQKNPTAFYLCASSMLQGRQETQYFGPGTRLLVL.

The CDR3 is CASSLGQKFEAFF. The CDR3 region has the DNA TGTGCCAGCAGCTTGGGACAGAAGTTTGAAGCTTTCTTT. V usage is TRBV5-8 and J usage is TRBJ1-1; D perhaps matches TRBD1 (5 bases). The germline gives CDR1 SGHTS, CDR2 YDEGEE. This CDR3 contains 13 residues. V lost 0 bases and J lost 7, with 10 bases in between. Filled out from reference TRBV5-8 and TRBJ1-1, the complete variable domain reads EAGVTQSPTHLIKTRGQQATLRCSPISGHTSVYWYQQALGLGLQFLLWYDEGEERNRGNFPPRFSGRQFPNYSSELNVNALELEDSALYLCASSLGQKFEAFFGQGTRLTVV.

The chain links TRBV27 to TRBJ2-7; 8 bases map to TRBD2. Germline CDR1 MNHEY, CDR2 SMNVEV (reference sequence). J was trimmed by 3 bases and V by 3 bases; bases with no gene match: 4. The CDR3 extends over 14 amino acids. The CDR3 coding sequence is TGTGCCAGCAGTTTCGGGACTAGTTTCTACGAGCAGTACTTC. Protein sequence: CASSFGTSFYEQYF.

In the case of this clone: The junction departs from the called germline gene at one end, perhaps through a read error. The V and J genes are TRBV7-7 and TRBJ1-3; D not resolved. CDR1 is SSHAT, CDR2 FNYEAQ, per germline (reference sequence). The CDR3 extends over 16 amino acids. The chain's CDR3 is CASSLVVSVSGNTIYF. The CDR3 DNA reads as TGTGCTAGCAGCTTAGTAGTCAGCGTCTCTGGAAACACCATATATTTT.

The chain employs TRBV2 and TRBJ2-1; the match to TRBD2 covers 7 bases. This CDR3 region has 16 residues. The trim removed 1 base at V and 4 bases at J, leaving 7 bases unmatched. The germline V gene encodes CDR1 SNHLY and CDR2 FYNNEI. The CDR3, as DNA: TGTGCCAGCAGTGAAGGTAGCGGGCTTAAGTACAATGAGCAGTTCTTC. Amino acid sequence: CASSEGSGLKYNEQFF.

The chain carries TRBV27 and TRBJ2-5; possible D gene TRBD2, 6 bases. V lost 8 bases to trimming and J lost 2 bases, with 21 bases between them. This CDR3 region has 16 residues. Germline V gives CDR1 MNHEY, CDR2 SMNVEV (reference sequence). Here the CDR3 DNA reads TGTGCCAGCGGAGAAATCCGGGGGACTTCACAAGAGACCCAGTACTTC. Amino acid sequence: CASGEIRGTSQETQYF.